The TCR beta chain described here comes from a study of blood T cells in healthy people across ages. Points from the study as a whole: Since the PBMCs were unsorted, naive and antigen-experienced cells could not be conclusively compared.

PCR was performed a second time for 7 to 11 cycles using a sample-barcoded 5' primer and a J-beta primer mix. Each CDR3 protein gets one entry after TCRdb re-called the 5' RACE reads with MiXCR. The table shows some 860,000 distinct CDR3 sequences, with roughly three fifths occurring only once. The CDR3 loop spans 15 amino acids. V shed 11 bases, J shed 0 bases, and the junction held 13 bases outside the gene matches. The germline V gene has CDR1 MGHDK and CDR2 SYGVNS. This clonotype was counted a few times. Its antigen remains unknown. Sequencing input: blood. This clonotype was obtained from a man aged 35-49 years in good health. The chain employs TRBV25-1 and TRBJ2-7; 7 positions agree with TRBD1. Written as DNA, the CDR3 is TGTGCCGTGCGAAACAAGGACAGGAGCTCCTACGAGCAGTACTTC. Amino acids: CAVRNKDRSSYEQYF.